This T cell receptor (beta chain) was retrieved from a study of blood T cell repertoires in COVID-19. Study as a whole: T cells, B-cell-depleted T cells, or PBMCs provided the cDNA or gDNA that served as material.

TCRdb's copy holds only in-frame clones and misses some; the assay was immunoSEQ multiplex PCR. The repertoire has over 90,000 clones, 70% to 90% of them found once; the top ten carry 3%. This clone occurred once. Germline V CDR1 and CDR2: MDHEN, SYDVKM. J was trimmed by 7 bases and V by 5 bases; bases with no gene match: 8. This CDR3 has 13 amino acids. The chain links TRBV28 to TRBJ2-7, with 7 bases identical to TRBD1. This clonotype originated in a man in his fifties with active or convalescent COVID-19. Input material: peripheral blood. In DNA form, the CDR3 reads TGTGCCAGCAGTACGGGACAGCTAGGGGAGCAGTACTTC. Translation gives CASSTGQLGEQYF.